The 10 T cell receptor beta chains listed next were all sequenced from one sample in a study of cytomegalovirus exposure and HLA in healthy donors. Vbeta (60) and Jbeta (13) primers were used in the PCR. Sequencing was performed with immunoSEQ multiplex PCR; in TCRdb, only in-frame clones are kept and a portion is missing. This table has almost 200,000 clones, around 78% appearing once. Sequences were obtained from PBMCs. The receptors shown here come from a man aged 25 to 40 in good health and CMV-seronegative.

The chain combines TRBV6-4 with TRBJ2-2; no reliable D call. V dropped 6 bases and J dropped 0 bases, with 5 bases sitting between them. The CDR3 runs 13 residues. CDR1 is MRHNA and CDR2 is SNTAGT in the germline V gene. The CDR3 bases are TGTGCCAGCAGCAAAACGAACACCGGGGAGCTGTTTTTT. This translates into CASSKTNTGELFF.

This clone has only one observation. The chain links TRBV13 to TRBJ2-7, with TRBD1 identical over 8 bases. V was clipped by 5 bases and J by 6 bases; unmatched bases: 12. CDR3 length equals 15 residues. CDR1 PRHDT and CDR2 FYEKMQ come from the germline V gene (reference sequence). The CDR3, as DNA: TGTGCCAGCAGCAACAGACAGGGGTTCAGATGCGAGCAGTACTTC. Translated, it gives CASSNRQGFRCEQYF.

The chain carries TRBV14 and TRBJ2-7; TRBD2 agrees at 10 bases. This CDR3 is built from 17 residues. Germline values: CDR1 SGHDN, CDR2 FVKESK. V shed 2 bases, J shed 5 bases, and the junction held 12 bases outside the gene matches. The CDR3 spells CASSQYSGLAGADEQYF. The CDR3 DNA reads as TGTGCCAGCAGCCAATATTCCGGCCTAGCGGGAGCCGACGAGCAGTACTTC.

The chain employs TRBV11-2 and TRBJ1-4, with D maybe TRBD1 (6 bases). V was trimmed by 0 bases and J by 10 bases, leaving 9 bases between them. CDR1 is SGHAT and CDR2 is FQNNGV in the germline V gene. This CDR3 has 13 amino acids. CDR3 DNA sequence: TGTGCCAGCAGCTTAGAGACAGGTTTAAAACTGTTTTTT. Encoded protein: CASSLETGLKLFF.

The chain carries TRBV19 and TRBJ2-5; no clear D gene. V was cut by 5 bases and J by 0 bases, with 7 bases left in between. Looked up from germline, CDR1 is LNHDA and CDR2 is SQIVND (reference sequence). The CDR3 is 13 residues long. The CDR3 region is CASSQRYQETQYF. The CDR3 bases are TGTGCCAGTAGTCAGAGGTACCAAGAGACCCAGTACTTC.

The chain employs TRBV5-6 and TRBJ1-2; D gene uncertain. This CDR3 has 11 amino acids. Trimming left V 3 bases short and J 7 bases short, with 7 bases between. The germline gives CDR1 SGHDT, CDR2 YYEEEE. The CDR3: CASSYFGGYTF. DNA of the CDR3: TGTGCCAGCAGCTATTTCGGTGGCTACACCTTC. Complete variable domain (other parts from reference TRBV5-6 and TRBJ1-2): DAGVTQSPTHLIKTRGQQVTLRCSPKSGHDTVSWYQQALGQGPQFIFQYYEEEERQRGNFPDRFSGHQFPNYSSELNVNALLLGDSALYLCASSYFGGYTFGSGTRLTVV.

This clone was detected once. The chain links TRBV5-1 to TRBJ2-5; 13 positions agree with TRBD2. Germline lookup yields CDR1 SGHRS and CDR2 YFSETQ. V was clipped by 0 bases and J by 4 bases; unmatched bases: 6. This CDR3 region has 17 residues. The CDR3 loop reads CASSLGLAGGHGETQYF. CDR3 bases: TGCGCCAGCAGCTTGGGACTAGCGGGAGGCCACGGAGAGACCCAGTACTTC.

V usage is TRBV6-1 and J usage is TRBJ1-2, with 7 bases lining up with TRBD1. The CDR3 has 14 residues. V trimming: 5 bases; J trimming: 4 bases; junction bases outside the gene matches: 7. Germline lookup yields CDR1 MNHNS and CDR2 SASEGT. The DNA of the CDR3 is TGTGCCAGCAGTACTCCGACAGGGTTCTATGGCTACACCTTC. Translation gives CASSTPTGFYGYTF.

This chain connects TRBV27 to TRBJ2-3, with D perhaps TRBD1 (6 bases). The V gene lost 2 bases and the J gene lost 1 base, with 19 bases spanning the gap. Per the germline V gene, CDR1 is MNHEY and CDR2 is SMNVEV (reference sequence). This CDR3 comprises 18 residues. The CDR3 coding sequence is TGTGCCAGCAGTTTAAGGCAGGGGCCGACTATTCGCACAGATACGCAGTATTTT. It translates to CASSLRQGPTIRTDTQYF.

The chain carries TRBV4-1 and TRBJ2-3; 10 nucleotides match TRBD2. The CDR3 is 19 residues long. The germline CDR1 and CDR2 sequences are MGHRA and YSYEKL. Trimming removed 0 bases from V and 2 bases from J; junction bases left unmatched: 11. The CDR3 DNA reads as TGCGCCAGCAGCCAAGACCCCGGACTAGCGGACCTTAACACAGATACGCAGTATTTT. Translation: CASSQDPGLADLNTDTQYF.